Listed below are T cell receptor beta chains from one sample, sequenced in a study of blood T cell repertoires in COVID-19. The assay was immunoSEQ multiplex PCR, and TCRdb's table has in-frame clones only and misses some. The profile shows over 400,000 clones, about nine tenths of them singletons. The sequencing input was PBMCs or T cells enriched from blood (not recorded which). These receptors all come from a woman aged 60-75 years who had recovered from COVID-19. The CDR3 runs from the conserved cysteine through the conserved F or W. A D gene is named only where the DNA matches it firmly. The size of a clone is reported for some rows only, either as once, few or many, or as a class for expanded clones.

clone size,V gene,J gene,D gene,CDR3 protein,CDR3 DNA
-,TRBV6-5,TRBJ1-1,-,CAFRYSMNTEAFF,TGTGCCTTCCGATACAGTATGAACACTGAAGCTTTCTTT
-,TRBV10-3,TRBJ2-2,-,CAISAGGTGELFF,TGTGCCATCAGTGCTGGGGGGACCGGGGAGCTGTTTTTT
-,TRBV10-1,TRBJ2-2,-,CASSARRSNTGELFF,TGCGCCAGCAGTGCGCGGAGGTCGAACACCGGGGAGCTGTTTTTT
-,TRBV11-2,TRBJ2-2,-,CASSSLNTGELFF,TGTGCCAGCAGCTCCCTCAACACCGGGGAGCTGTTTTTT
-,TRBV9,TRBJ2-5,TRBD1,CASSARGQPWETQYF,TGTGCCAGCAGCGCCCGGGGACAGCCCTGGGAGACCCAGTACTTC
-,TRBV7-9,TRBJ1-1,TRBD1,CASSVKGQGVSEAFF,TGTGCCAGCAGCGTAAAAGGACAGGGCGTATCTGAAGCTTTCTTT
-,TRBV6-5,TRBJ1-5,-,CASSAPPDSNQPQHF,TGTGCCAGCAGCGCACCGCCAGACAGTAATCAGCCCCAGCATTTT
-,TRBV4-1,TRBJ1-1,-,CASSQDMNTEAFF,TGCGCCAGCAGCCAAGATATGAACACTGAAGCTTTCTTT
-,TRBV13,TRBJ1-6,-,CASSHRSNSPLHF,TGTGCCAGCAGCCACCGTAGTAATTCACCCCTCCACTTT
few,TRBV11-3,TRBJ2-7,-,CASGQWEYEQYF,TGTGCCAGCGGACAGTGGGAGTACGAGCAGTACTTC
-,TRBV5-6,TRBJ1-3,-,CASSLGGLLTGNTIYF,TGTGCCAGCAGCTTGGGCGGACTCCTAACTGGAAACACCATATATTTT
-,TRBV5-1,TRBJ1-1,-,CASSWGTSLNTEAFF,TGCGCCAGCAGCTGGGGGACAAGTTTGAACACTGAAGCTTTCTTT
few,TRBV28,TRBJ1-2,-,CASRIDRNYGYTF,TGTGCCAGCAGAATAGACAGGAACTATGGCTACACCTTC
-,TRBV30,TRBJ2-3,TRBD2,CAWSTAGASTDTQYF,TGTGCCTGGAGTACGGCGGGAGCTAGCACAGATACGCAGTATTTT
-,TRBV10-3,TRBJ2-2,TRBD1,CAISGGTNTGELFF,TGTGCCATCTCAGGGGGTACAAACACCGGGGAGCTGTTTTTT
-,TRBV3-1/TRBV3-2,TRBJ2-3,-,CASSQFASFGERHTDTQYF,TGTGCCAGCAGCCAATTTGCGTCGTTTGGGGAGAGGCACACAGATACGCAGTATTTT
once,TRBV27,TRBJ2-1,-,CASSLSISVLGGEQFF,TGTGCCAGCAGTTTATCGATATCGGTACTAGGTGGTGAGCAGTTCTTC
-,TRBV14,TRBJ2-2,-,CASSQLSGTWNTGELFF,TGTGCCAGCAGCCAACTTTCCGGGACATGGAACACCGGGGAGCTGTTTTTT
-,TRBV9,TRBJ1-3,-,CASSAPRGGAGNTIYF,TGTGCCAGCAGCGCACCCCGGGGGGGGGCTGGAAACACCATATATTTT
-,TRBV5-1,TRBJ2-5,-,CASSLTGSGETQYF,TGCGCCAGCAGCTTGACGGGGAGCGGCGAGACCCAGTACTTC
-,TRBV12-5,TRBJ2-2,TRBD1,CASGLSSGGNTGELFF,TGTGCTAGTGGTTTGTCATCAGGGGGGAACACCGGGGAGCTGTTTTTT
-,TRBV2,TRBJ1-5,-,CASEGPGLTQPQHF,TGTGCCAGCGAGGGCCCCGGTCTAACGCAGCCCCAGCATTTT
-,TRBV19,TRBJ2-4,-,CASSKPTDITKNIQYF,TGTGCCAGTAGTAAACCTACCGACATCACCAAAAACATTCAGTACTTC
-,TRBV4-1,TRBJ2-1,-,CASSQSFIAKNEQFF,TGCGCCAGCAGCCAAAGCTTTATAGCCAAGAATGAGCAGTTCTTC
-,TRBV5-8,TRBJ1-1,-,CASSLSPGTEAFF,TGTGCCAGCAGCTTATCGCCCGGCACTGAAGCTTTCTTT
-,TRBV10-3,TRBJ2-1,-,CAISGRRIPALYNEQFF,TGTGCCATCAGTGGTAGGCGGATCCCAGCCCTATACAATGAGCAGTTCTTC
-,TRBV3-1/TRBV3-2,TRBJ1-3,-,CASSQDPHRSGNTIYF,TGTGCCAGCAGCCAAGATCCACACAGAAGTGGAAACACCATATATTTT
-,TRBV24-1,TRBJ2-5,TRBD2,CATKAGSGGASETQYF,TGTGCCACCAAGGCAGGAAGCGGGGGGGCCTCAGAGACCCAGTACTTC
-,TRBV4-1,TRBJ2-1,TRBD2,CASSQDKGLAGSDEQFF,TGCGCCAGCAGCCAAGATAAGGGACTAGCGGGTTCGGATGAGCAGTTCTTC